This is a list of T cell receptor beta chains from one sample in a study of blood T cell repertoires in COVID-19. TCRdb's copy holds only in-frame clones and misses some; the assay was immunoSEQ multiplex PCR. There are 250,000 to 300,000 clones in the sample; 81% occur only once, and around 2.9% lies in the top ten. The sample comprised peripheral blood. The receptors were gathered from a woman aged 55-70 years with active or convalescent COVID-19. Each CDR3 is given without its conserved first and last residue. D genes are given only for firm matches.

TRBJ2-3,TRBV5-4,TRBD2,ASSHRLAGGFTDTQY
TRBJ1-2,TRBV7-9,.,ASSLAGGLDGYT
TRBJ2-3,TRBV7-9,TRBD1,ASSHSGQATDTQY
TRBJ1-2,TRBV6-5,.,ASRAGNYGYT
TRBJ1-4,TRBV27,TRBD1,ASSLRGRQVNEKLF
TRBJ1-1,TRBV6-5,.,ASTVVYGTGQAF
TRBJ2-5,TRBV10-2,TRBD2,ASSESSGAGTQY
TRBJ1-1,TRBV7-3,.,ASSLMPLAGKNTEAF
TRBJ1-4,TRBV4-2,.,ASSQEGVNEKLF
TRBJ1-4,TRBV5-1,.,ASSLTGLSNEKLF
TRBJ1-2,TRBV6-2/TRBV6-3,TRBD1,ASSRDSYGYT
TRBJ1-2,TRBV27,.,ASISRAGGYT
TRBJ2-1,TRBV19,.,ASRPGGPNEQF
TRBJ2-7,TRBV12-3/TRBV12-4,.,ASSLRRGEQY
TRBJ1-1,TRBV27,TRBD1,ASIRGTGEGGAF
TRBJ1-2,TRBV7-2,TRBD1,AMTGGVFNGYT
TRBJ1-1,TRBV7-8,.,ASEPGLANTEAF
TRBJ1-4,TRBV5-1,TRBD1,ASSLQGLGRKLF
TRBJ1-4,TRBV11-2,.,ASSPTTLEKLF
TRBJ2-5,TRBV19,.,ASSIGGRETQY
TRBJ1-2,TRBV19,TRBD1,ASTTLPGQGNNYGYT
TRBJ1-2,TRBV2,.,ASNGGYGYT
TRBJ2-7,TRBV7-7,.,ASSPGTHYEQY
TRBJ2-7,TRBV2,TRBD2,ASSDERGASYEQY
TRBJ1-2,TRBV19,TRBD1,ASNQDRAGYGYT
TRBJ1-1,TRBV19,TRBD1,ASSMTGGNTEAF
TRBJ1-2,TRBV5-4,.,ASRYQGGDGYT
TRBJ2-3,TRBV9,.,ASSSRLGGTDTQY
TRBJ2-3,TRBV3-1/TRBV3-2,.,ASSPTGSADTQY
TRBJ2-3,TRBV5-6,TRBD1,ASSVTGGSLTDTQY
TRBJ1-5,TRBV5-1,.,ASSPRPYQPQH
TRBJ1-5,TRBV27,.,ASRAQRDQPQH
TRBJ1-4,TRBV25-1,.,ASSENLGLNEKLF
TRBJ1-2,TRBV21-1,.,ASSKKRYGYT
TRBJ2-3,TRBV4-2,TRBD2,ASSQSLNALAGGPNTQY
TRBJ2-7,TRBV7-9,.,ASSHPRGQVVQY
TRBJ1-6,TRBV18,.,ASSPQTLGRNSPLH
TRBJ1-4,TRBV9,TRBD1,ASSGQGANEKLF
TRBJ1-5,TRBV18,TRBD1,ASSPPGGSNQPQH
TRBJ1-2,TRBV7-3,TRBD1,ASSPGTVNYGYT
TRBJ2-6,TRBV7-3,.,ASSSSTGANVLT
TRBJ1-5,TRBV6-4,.,APERAPYSNQPQH
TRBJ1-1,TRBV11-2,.,ASRRREGNTEAF
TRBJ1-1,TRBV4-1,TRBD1,ASRQGGDITEAF
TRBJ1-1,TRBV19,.,ASSIWGGNEAF
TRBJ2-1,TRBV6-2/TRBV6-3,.,ASSYLPGDQYNEQF
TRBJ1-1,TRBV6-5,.,ASSYSTQGMNTEAF
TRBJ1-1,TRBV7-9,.,ASSLDRANTEAF
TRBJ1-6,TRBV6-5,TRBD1,ASSSTGGHNSPLH
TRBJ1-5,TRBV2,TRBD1,ASSRDRGNFFSNQPQH
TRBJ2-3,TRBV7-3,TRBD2,ASSSTSGYTDTQY
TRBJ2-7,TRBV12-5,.,ASGATGYGSYEQY
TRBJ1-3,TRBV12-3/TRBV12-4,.,ASSFNIRNTIY